The 8 T cell receptor beta chains in this list originate from one sample, sequenced in a study of Graves' ophthalmopathy and Graves' hyperthyroidism. Amplification of the TCR beta CDR3 regions used RNA transcripts (as template). First-round RT-PCR used HTBI primers; second-round multiplex PCR followed. TCRdb fed the multiplex PCR reads into MiXCR, producing one record per CDR3 protein. Among 150,000 to 200,000 distinct CDR3 sequences, around 40% were seen once, and the ten largest hold approximately 8.9%. The sequenced material came from peripheral blood. These receptors were obtained from a man aged 30-40 years with Graves' ophthalmopathy.

In its sample, this clonotype was seen many times. The chain couples TRBV6-1 to TRBJ2-6; 7 bases are shared with TRBD1. V lost 7 bases and J lost 2; bases outside the gene matches: 8. CDR3 size: 16 residues. Germline CDR1 and CDR2: MNHNS and SASEGT. CDR3 coding DNA: TGTGCCAGCAATGAGGACGGGACAGCTGGGGCCAACGTCCTGACTTTC. It encodes CASNEDGTAGANVLTF.

The chain employs TRBV10-2 and TRBJ2-7; the D is unclear. Deletions cut 2 bases from V and 5 bases from J, with 7 bases between. Germline CDR1 is WSHSY and CDR2 is SAAADI. The CDR3 runs to 12 residues. The CDR3 is CASSEVRNEQYF. CDR3 bases: TGCGCCAGCAGTGAGGTGAGGAACGAGCAGTACTTC.

The V and J genes are TRBV28 and TRBJ1-2; D is unclear. Germline V gives CDR1 MDHEN, CDR2 SYDVKM. The CDR3 runs to 13 residues. V lost 5 bases, J lost 6 bases, and 13 bases lay in between. The DNA of the CDR3 is TGTGCCAGCAGTCCCGGTGGATACGATGGCTACACCTTC. Protein: CASSPGGYDGYTF.

This clonotype was recorded at least ten times. The chain has TRBV28 and TRBJ1-5; a possible D gene is TRBD1 (6 bases). Germline CDR1 is MDHEN and CDR2 is SYDVKM. V lost 7 bases and J 7 bases, leaving 23 bases between the germline ends. CDR3 length: 16 amino acids. The CDR3 DNA follows: TGTGCCAGCATGAGCGGGGGCGCGAGATCGTGGCAGCCCCAGCATTTT. This sequence encodes CASMSGGARSWQPQHF.

The V call is TRBV7-2, the J call TRBJ1-2, with D hard to call. The CDR3 loop spans 13 amino acids. Germline lookup yields CDR1 SGHTA and CDR2 FQGNSA. The germline V and J ends were trimmed by 6 bases and 9 bases, with 17 bases remaining between them. Written as DNA, the CDR3 is TGTGCCAGCAGTCTGGGGTCCCATGCTAGCTACACCTTC. It codes for CASSLGSHASYTF.

This clonotype was seen repeatedly, ten times or more. The chain carries TRBV28 and TRBJ1-6; 9 bases match TRBD1. This CDR3 comprises 15 residues. Trimming cost V 9 bases and J 9 bases; bases outside gene matches: 12. Germline lookup yields CDR1 MDHEN and CDR2 SYDVKM. CDR3 sequence: CASLGTGFSGSPLHF. In DNA, the CDR3 is TGTGCCAGTCTCGGGACAGGGTTCTCTGGTTCACCCCTCCACTTT.

This clonotype was observed many times. The chain joins TRBV7-8 to TRBJ1-5; D is unresolved. V lost 5 bases and J lost 2, with 13 bases in between. CDR3 length: 15 amino acids. Germline assignment: CDR1 SGHVS and CDR2 FQNEAQ. This chain's CDR3 is CASSRREGGNQPQHF. CDR3 DNA sequence: TGTGCCAGCAGCCGCCGTGAAGGTGGCAATCAGCCCCAGCATTTT.

V is TRBV12-3 or TRBV12-4 and J is TRBJ1-6; possibly TRBD1 for D (5 bases). This CDR3 region has 14 residues. Trimming pared 5 bases from V and 9 bases from J, leaving 14 bases between. The CDR3, as DNA: TGTGCCAGCAGTCCGCGGGACTTGAGTTCACCCCTCCACTTT. This translates into CASSPRDLSSPLHF.